The rows below give T cell receptor beta chains drawn from one sample of a study of OX40 agonist ivuxolimab in advanced cancers. This table comes from immunoSEQ multiplex PCR, and its TCRdb copy is limited to in-frame clones, with some not included. The sample records approximately 84,000 clones, roughly 87% being singletons. Sample: CD4+ or CD8+ T cells sorted from blood, taken in a trial of the OX40 agonist ivuxolimab. These receptors all come from an adult with an advanced solid tumor such as melanoma, head and neck, liver or kidney cancer. Each CDR3 is given with its conserved first and last residue. Fields, in order: J gene, V gene, CDR3 protein.

j_call: TRBJ2-1
v_call: TRBV5-1
cdr3_aa: CASQTQGTPSYNEQFF

j_call: TRBJ1-2
v_call: TRBV6-4
cdr3_aa: CASRMGSGTGGRGYTF

j_call: TRBJ1-3
v_call: TRBV30
cdr3_aa: CAWTTGRAGNTIYF

j_call: TRBJ2-4
v_call: TRBV19
cdr3_aa: CASSIGPGNIQYF

j_call: TRBJ2-3
v_call: TRBV28
cdr3_aa: CASSPPPGGGPDTQYF

j_call: TRBJ2-3
v_call: TRBV11-2
cdr3_aa: CASSLRRTGAGTDTQYF

j_call: TRBJ1-5
v_call: TRBV7-2
cdr3_aa: CASSPGGGPNLF

j_call: TRBJ1-2
v_call: TRBV21-1
cdr3_aa: CASSNRATGGANYGYTF

j_call: TRBJ2-3
v_call: TRBV21-1
cdr3_aa: CASSNTSGTGIADTQYF

j_call: TRBJ2-3
v_call: TRBV18
cdr3_aa: CASSPSLAGWVQYF

j_call: TRBJ2-7
v_call: TRBV15
cdr3_aa: CATSPAGQYYEQYF

j_call: TRBJ2-2
v_call: TRBV5-1
cdr3_aa: CASSFGLAVNLPGELFF

j_call: TRBJ2-3
v_call: TRBV19
cdr3_aa: CASSIVGSGGDTQYF

j_call: TRBJ1-1
v_call: TRBV19
cdr3_aa: CASSIAPGTGYMNTEAFF

j_call: TRBJ1-2
v_call: TRBV6-1
cdr3_aa: CASSETLDRTNYGYTF

j_call: TRBJ2-7
v_call: TRBV5-6
cdr3_aa: CASSLAGGRLSYEQYF

j_call: TRBJ2-7
v_call: TRBV18
cdr3_aa: CASSPRTPEQYF

j_call: TRBJ2-5
v_call: TRBV6-5
cdr3_aa: CASSSGRETQYF

j_call: TRBJ2-1
v_call: TRBV11-3
cdr3_aa: CASSLNVANEQFF

j_call: TRBJ2-1
v_call: TRBV19
cdr3_aa: CASSWGSSYNEQFF

j_call: TRBJ1-5
v_call: TRBV5-6
cdr3_aa: CASSLRGARNQPQHF

j_call: TRBJ2-3
v_call: TRBV11-1
cdr3_aa: CASSDIQTGTDTQYF

j_call: TRBJ1-1
v_call: TRBV21-1
cdr3_aa: CASYTEETWAGGCSAFF

j_call: TRBJ2-7
v_call: TRBV9
cdr3_aa: CASSGQPGSYEQYF

j_call: TRBJ1-4
v_call: TRBV27
cdr3_aa: CASTSLRFNEKLFF

j_call: TRBJ1-3
v_call: TRBV4-1
cdr3_aa: CASSQVFPGGRGNTIYF

j_call: TRBJ2-5
v_call: TRBV6-1
cdr3_aa: CASRRTALGQETQYF

j_call: TRBJ1-5
v_call: TRBV6-5
cdr3_aa: CASSYSGQGNQPQHF

j_call: TRBJ2-2
v_call: TRBV5-1
cdr3_aa: CASSGQPSGTNTGELFF

j_call: TRBJ2-1
v_call: TRBV9
cdr3_aa: CASSVFDSLEQFF

j_call: TRBJ2-2
v_call: TRBV6-4
cdr3_aa: CASRPQQGNTGELFF

j_call: TRBJ2-1
v_call: TRBV6-1
cdr3_aa: CASAVRPGEQFF

j_call: TRBJ2-1
v_call: TRBV28
cdr3_aa: CASLHRTSYNEQFF

j_call: TRBJ2-1
v_call: TRBV11-2
cdr3_aa: CASSKLKQGINEQFF

j_call: TRBJ2-3
v_call: TRBV28
cdr3_aa: CASSPLGGTDTQYF

j_call: TRBJ2-1
v_call: TRBV18
cdr3_aa: CASSPNNEQFF

j_call: TRBJ2-6
v_call: TRBV7-7
cdr3_aa: CASSPGQTGANVLTF

j_call: TRBJ2-5
v_call: TRBV7-5
cdr3_aa: CARSPKSRDFEETQYF

j_call: TRBJ1-2
v_call: TRBV9
cdr3_aa: CASSVGPDGDYGYTF

j_call: TRBJ2-7
v_call: TRBV27
cdr3_aa: CASSFHIAGGYEQYF

j_call: TRBJ1-2
v_call: TRBV5-6
cdr3_aa: CASSLGWAGYANYGYTF

j_call: TRBJ2-1
v_call: TRBV14
cdr3_aa: CASSQDSPRGPYNEQFF

j_call: TRBJ2-7
v_call: TRBV4-1
cdr3_aa: CASSRRTELSYEQYF